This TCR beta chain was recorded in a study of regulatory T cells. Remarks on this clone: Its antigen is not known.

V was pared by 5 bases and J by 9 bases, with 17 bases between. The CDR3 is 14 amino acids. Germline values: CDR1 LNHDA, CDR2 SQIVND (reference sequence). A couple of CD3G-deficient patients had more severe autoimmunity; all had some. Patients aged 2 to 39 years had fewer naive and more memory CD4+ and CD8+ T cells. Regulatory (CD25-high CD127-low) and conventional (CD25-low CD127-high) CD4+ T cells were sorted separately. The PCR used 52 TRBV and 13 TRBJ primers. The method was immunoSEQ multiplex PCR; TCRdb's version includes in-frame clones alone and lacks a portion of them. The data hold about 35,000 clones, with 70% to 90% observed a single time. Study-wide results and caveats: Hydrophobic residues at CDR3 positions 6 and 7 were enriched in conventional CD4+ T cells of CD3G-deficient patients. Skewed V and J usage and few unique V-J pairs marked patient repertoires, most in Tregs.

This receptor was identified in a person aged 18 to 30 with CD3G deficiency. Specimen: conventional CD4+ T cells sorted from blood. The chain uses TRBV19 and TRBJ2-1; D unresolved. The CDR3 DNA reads TGTGCCAGTAGTGTGGGCGGACGGTCGGTTGAGCAGTTCTTC. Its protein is CASSVGGRSVEQFF.